A single sample is the source of the 24 T cell receptor beta chains below, sequenced in a study of Ad26.COV2.S vaccination and SARS-CoV-2 variants. Profiled with immunoSEQ multiplex PCR; TCRdb holds only in-frame clones, not every one. The table includes approximately 140,000 clones, roughly 90% detected once. The material sequenced was peripheral blood, taken after recovery from COVID-19. All receptors derive from a human donor who had recovered from COVID-19.

J is TRBJ2-2 and V is TRBV2; D gene ambiguous. This CDR3 region has 14 residues. The V gene's germline CDR1 is SNHLY and CDR2 FYNNEI. The V and J ends lost 6 bases and 0 bases respectively, with 8 bases between them. CDR3 nucleotides: TGTGCCAGCAGGGGGAACACGAACACCGGGGAGCTGTTTTTT. It codes for CASRGNTNTGELFF.

The V call is TRBV14, the J call TRBJ2-2; 9 bases match TRBD2. The trim removed 4 bases at V and 5 bases at J, leaving 11 bases unmatched. The CDR3 runs to 17 residues. Germline CDR1 SGHDN, CDR2 FVKESK. DNA for the CDR3: TGTGCCAGCAGCCGGTCGCGCGGGACTAGCTTGACCGGGGAGCTGTTTTTT. Translated, it gives CASSRSRGTSLTGELFF.

J is TRBJ1-2 and V is TRBV7-9; D gene uncertain. Germline assignment: CDR1 SEHNR and CDR2 FQNEAQ (reference sequence). The CDR3 runs 12 residues. With 2 bases removed from V and 3 bases from J, the gap between germline ends came to 4 bases. The CDR3 loop reads CASSLSDYGYTF. As DNA, the CDR3 is TGTGCCAGCAGCTTATCAGACTATGGCTACACCTTC.

V usage is TRBV12-5 and J usage is TRBJ2-7, with TRBD2 identical over 7 bases. The CDR3 extends over 15 amino acids. V dropped 7 bases and J dropped 2; count of bases not matched to a gene: 11. CDR1 is LGHNT, CDR2 FRNRAP, per germline. The CDR3 spells CASALIAGAAYEQYF. CDR3 nucleotide sequence: TGTGCTAGTGCCCTTATAGCGGGTGCCGCCTACGAGCAGTACTTC.

The rearrangement links TRBV20-1 to TRBJ1-2, with D perhaps matching TRBD1 (5 bases). Trimming took off 6 bases at V and 6 bases at J, with 11 bases between the two ends. The CDR3 contains 11 residues. Germline CDR1 and CDR2: DFQATT and SNEGSKA (reference sequence). The CDR3 DNA reads TGCAGTGCATGGGGGGGAGATGGCTACACCTTC. It encodes CSAWGGDGYTF.

This chain joins TRBV5-6 and TRBJ1-2; D not resolved. Trimming removed 0 bases from V and 1 base from J, with 4 bases in between. Per germline, CDR1 SGHDT and CDR2 YYEEEE. This CDR3 region has 13 residues. The CDR3 here is CASSLGVNYGYTF. The CDR3 region has the DNA TGTGCCAGCAGCTTGGGGGTTAACTATGGCTACACCTTC.

This clone was observed a few times. This rearrangement joins TRBV6-5 to TRBJ2-7; 11 positions agree with TRBD2. Germline trimming cut 7 bases from V and 4 bases from J; bases unmatched to any gene: 3. CDR1 is MNHEY and CDR2 is SVGAGI in the germline V gene. The CDR3 sequence is 13 residues long. The DNA of the CDR3 is TGTGCCAGCAAAACTAGCGGGGGATACGAGCAGTACTTC. This gives the protein CASKTSGGYEQYF.

This clone was seen once. The V and J genes are TRBV14 and TRBJ2-5; 8 nucleotides agree with TRBD2. This CDR3 has 15 residues. With 4 bases clipped from V and 2 bases from J, the junction kept 6 bases outside the gene matches. Germline V gene lookup returns CDR1 SGHDN and CDR2 FVKESK. As DNA, the CDR3 is TGTGCCAGCAGCCGCCGGGGGGGCGGACAAGAGACCCAGTACTTC. It specifies CASSRRGGGQETQYF. The complete variable domain, with remaining parts taken from reference TRBV14 and TRBJ2-5, reads EAGVTQFPSHSVIEKGQTVTLRCDPISGHDNLYWYRRVMGKEIKFLLHFVKESKQDESGMPNNRFLAERTGGTYSTLKVQPAELEDSGVYFCASSRRGGGQETQYFGPGTRLLVL.

The chain uses TRBV19 and TRBJ1-1; D unresolved. The germline V and J ends were trimmed by 3 bases and 7 bases, with 9 bases remaining between them. Germline values: CDR1 LNHDA, CDR2 SQIVND (reference sequence). The CDR3 contains 12 residues. The CDR3 DNA follows: TGTGCCAGTAGTATGGGGTGGGATGAAGCTTTCTTT. This encodes CASSMGWDEAFF.

This rearrangement joins TRBV27 to TRBJ2-7; 7 bases are shared with TRBD2. The CDR3 length is 17 residues. The germline CDR1 and CDR2 sequences are MNHEY and SMNVEV (reference sequence). V shed 1 base and J 2 bases; nucleotides not matched to a gene: 11. For the CDR3, the DNA is TGTGCCAGCAGTTTATTGGGAGGGGCCCACTTACCCTACGAGCAGTACTTC. It specifies CASSLLGGAHLPYEQYF.

The V call is TRBV7-9, the J call TRBJ2-1, with D perhaps given as TRBD1 or TRBD2 (5 bases each). Trimming took off 5 bases at V and 0 bases at J, with 20 bases between the two ends. Looked up from germline, CDR1 is SEHNR and CDR2 is FQNEAQ (reference sequence). The CDR3 contains 18 residues. This chain's CDR3 is CASSARDPDGGSYNEQFF. The DNA for the CDR3 is TGTGCCAGCAGCGCCCGGGACCCAGACGGCGGCTCCTACAATGAGCAGTTCTTC. The entire variable domain, with the rest obtained from reference TRBV7-9 and TRBJ2-1, is as follows: DTGVSQNPRHKITKRGQNVTFRCDPISEHNRLYWYRQTLGQGPEFLTYFQNEAQLEKSRLLSDRFSAERPKGSFSTLEIQRTEQGDSAMYLCASSARDPDGGSYNEQFFGPGTRLTVL.

CDR3 loop: CASSKGKGYREINTEAFF. The CDR3, as DNA: TGTGCCAGCAGCAAAGGAAAGGGGTACCGAGAGATTAACACTGAAGCTTTCTTT. The J gene is TRBJ1-1, the V gene TRBV21-1; the table's D call of TRBD1 was not tested on the DNA. TRBV21-1 is designated a pseudogene. The CDR3 runs to 18 residues.

The chain couples TRBV7-8 to TRBJ1-6; D is possibly TRBD1 (5 bases). The CDR3 consists of 16 residues. Trimming cost V 7 bases and J 8 bases, with 21 bases left between them. Germline V gene lookup returns CDR1 SGHVS and CDR2 FQNEAQ. CDR3 in DNA: TGTGCCAGCACCGGATGGGGGATTGGACTAGATTCACCCCTCCACTTT. It encodes CASTGWGIGLDSPLHF.

This sequence joins TRBV5-6 and TRBJ2-7, with D hard to call. The V gene lost 0 bases and the J gene lost 6 bases, with 4 bases spanning the gap. Germline V gives CDR1 SGHDT, CDR2 YYEEEE. The CDR3 spans 11 residues. The CDR3 DNA sequence: TGTGCCAGCAGCTTGGCCGGCGAGCAGTACTTC. It yields the protein CASSLAGEQYF.

This clone has a single count. The V call is TRBV30, the J call TRBJ2-4, with 7 bases aligning to TRBD1. CDR1 GTSNPN and CDR2 SVGIG come from the germline V gene (reference sequence). The CDR3 is made up of 15 amino acids. V shed 2 bases and J 6 bases; nucleotides not matched to a gene: 10. CDR3 protein: CAWSSQGGGLNIQYF. In DNA form, the CDR3 reads TGTGCCTGGAGTTCGCAAGGGGGCGGCCTAAACATTCAGTACTTC.

The V gene is TRBV5-5, the J gene TRBJ2-2, with TRBD1 matching 9 bases. CDR1 SGHKS and CDR2 YYEKEE come from the germline V gene (reference sequence). After removal of 2 bases from V and 5 bases from J, the junction contained 7 bases not matched to a gene. This CDR3 has 16 amino acids. The CDR3 DNA follows: TGTGCCAGCAGCTTTCTTAGGACAGGGGTAACCGGGGAGCTGTTTTTT. As protein: CASSFLRTGVTGELFF.

The V and J genes are TRBV6-5 and TRBJ1-6; 7 nucleotides match TRBD1. J was trimmed by 7 bases and V by 5 bases; bases with no gene match: 8. From germline, CDR1 is MNHEY and CDR2 SVGAGI. The CDR3 consists of 15 residues. CDR3 sequence: CASSTPGQRNSPLHF. The CDR3 nucleotides read TGTGCCAGCAGTACTCCGGGACAGCGAAATTCACCCCTCCACTTT.

V usage is TRBV11-2 and J usage is TRBJ1-1; D uncertain. CDR1 and CDR2 (germline): SGHAT, FQNNGV. This CDR3 is built from 13 residues. V shed 1 base and J shed 4 bases, with 7 bases lying between them. The CDR3: CASSLAEGTEAFF. The CDR3 nucleotides are TGTGCCAGCAGCTTAGCTGAAGGCACTGAAGCTTTCTTT.

The rearrangement uses TRBV6-5 and TRBJ2-1; 9 bases line up with TRBD2. Germline V gene lookup returns CDR1 MNHEY and CDR2 SVGAGI. V lost 0 bases, J lost 8 bases, and 8 bases stayed unmatched. The CDR3 runs to 16 residues. The CDR3 is CASSYSGAGGPHEQFF. For the CDR3, the DNA is TGTGCCAGCAGTTACTCGGGGGCGGGGGGGCCCCATGAGCAGTTCTTC.

V usage is TRBV9 and J usage is TRBJ2-7, with 8 bases identical to TRBD1. Germline V gives CDR1 SGDLS, CDR2 YYNGEE. CDR3 length: 14 amino acids. The V gene end was trimmed by 4 bases and the J gene end by 1 base; junction bases not matched to a gene: 4. The CDR3 reads CASSLGTGSYEQYF. CDR3 nucleotide sequence: TGTGCCAGCAGCCTTGGGACAGGATCCTACGAGCAGTACTTC.

CDR3 sequence: CASSATGKYEAFF. DNA for the CDR3: TGTGCCAGCAGCGCCACAGGGAAATATGAAGCTTTCTTT. The chain has TRBV11-2 and TRBJ1-1, with TRBD1 as a possible D gene (6 bases). The V end lost 5 bases, the J end lost 7 bases, and 14 bases lay between the germline ends. The CDR3 loop spans 13 amino acids. In germline, CDR1 is SGHAT, CDR2 FQNNGV.

The chain recombines TRBV27 with TRBJ1-1; no firm D call. Trimming removed 2 bases from V and 7 bases from J, with 11 bases in between. Germline CDR1 MNHEY, CDR2 SMNVEV (reference sequence). The CDR3 is 13 residues long. The CDR3 here is CASSLTGVGEAFF. CDR3 bases: TGTGCCAGCAGTTTAACCGGGGTCGGTGAAGCTTTCTTT.

The chain has TRBV5-1 and TRBJ1-1; 9 bases agree with TRBD1. The CDR3 spans 16 residues. CDR1 SGHRS and CDR2 YFSETQ come from the germline V gene. With 0 bases clipped from V and 7 bases from J, the junction kept 10 bases outside the gene matches. The CDR3, as DNA: TGCGCCAGCAGCTTGGAGGGACAGGGAGGGTCCATTGAAGCTTTCTTT. This gives the protein CASSLEGQGGSIEAFF.

This chain uses TRBV6-6 with TRBJ2-1, with 7 bases fitting TRBD2. This CDR3 has 12 residues. Unmatched junction bases numbered 5, after V lost 6 bases and J lost 9 bases. CDR1 is MNHNY, CDR2 SVGAGI, per germline (reference sequence). The CDR3 region has the DNA TGTGCCAGCAGGCCGGGGGGAAGTGAGCAGTTCTTC. As protein: CASRPGGSEQFF.